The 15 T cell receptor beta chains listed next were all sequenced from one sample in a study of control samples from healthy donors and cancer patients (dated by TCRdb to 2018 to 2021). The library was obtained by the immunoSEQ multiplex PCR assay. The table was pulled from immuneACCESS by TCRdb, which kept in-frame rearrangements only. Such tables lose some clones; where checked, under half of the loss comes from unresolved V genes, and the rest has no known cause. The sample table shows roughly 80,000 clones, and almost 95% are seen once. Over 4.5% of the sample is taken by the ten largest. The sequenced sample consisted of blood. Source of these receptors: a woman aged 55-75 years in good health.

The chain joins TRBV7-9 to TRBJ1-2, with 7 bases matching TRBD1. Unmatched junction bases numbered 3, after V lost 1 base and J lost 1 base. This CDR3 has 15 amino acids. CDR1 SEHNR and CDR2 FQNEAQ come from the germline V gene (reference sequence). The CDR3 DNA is TGTGCCAGCAGCTTAGGACAGGGAGTTAACTATGGCTACACCTTC. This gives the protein CASSLGQGVNYGYTF.

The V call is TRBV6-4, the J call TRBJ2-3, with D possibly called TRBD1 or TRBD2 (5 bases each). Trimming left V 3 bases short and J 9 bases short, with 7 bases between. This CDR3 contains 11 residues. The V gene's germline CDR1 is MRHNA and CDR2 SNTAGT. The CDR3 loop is CASSEGDTQYF. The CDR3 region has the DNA TGTGCCAGCAGTGAAGGGGACACGCAGTATTTT.

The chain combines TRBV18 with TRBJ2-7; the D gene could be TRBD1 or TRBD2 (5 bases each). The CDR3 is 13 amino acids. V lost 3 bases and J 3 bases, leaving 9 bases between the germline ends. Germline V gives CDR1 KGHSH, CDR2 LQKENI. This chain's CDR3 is CASSPWDGYEQYF. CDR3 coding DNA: TGTGCCAGCTCACCGTGGGACGGCTACGAGCAGTACTTC.

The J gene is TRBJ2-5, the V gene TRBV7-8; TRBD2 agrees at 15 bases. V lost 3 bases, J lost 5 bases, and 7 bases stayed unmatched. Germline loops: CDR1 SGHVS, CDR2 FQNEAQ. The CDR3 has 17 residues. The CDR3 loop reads CASSFRTSGRAGETQYF. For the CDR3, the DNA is TGTGCCAGCAGCTTTCGGACTAGCGGGAGGGCTGGGGAGACCCAGTACTTC.

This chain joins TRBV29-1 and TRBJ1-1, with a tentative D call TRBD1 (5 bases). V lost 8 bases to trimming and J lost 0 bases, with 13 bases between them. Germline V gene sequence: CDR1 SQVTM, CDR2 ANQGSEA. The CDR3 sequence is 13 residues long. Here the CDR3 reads CSHWDGLNTEAFF. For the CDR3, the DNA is TGCAGCCACTGGGACGGACTGAACACTGAAGCTTTCTTT.

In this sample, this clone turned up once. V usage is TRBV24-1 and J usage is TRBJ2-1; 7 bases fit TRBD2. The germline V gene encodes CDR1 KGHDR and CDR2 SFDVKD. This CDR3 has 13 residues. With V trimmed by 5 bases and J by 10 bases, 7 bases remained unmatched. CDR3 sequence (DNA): TGTGCCACCAGTGGGGGGGGGTCCGACGAGCAGTTCTTC. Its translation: CATSGGGSDEQFF.

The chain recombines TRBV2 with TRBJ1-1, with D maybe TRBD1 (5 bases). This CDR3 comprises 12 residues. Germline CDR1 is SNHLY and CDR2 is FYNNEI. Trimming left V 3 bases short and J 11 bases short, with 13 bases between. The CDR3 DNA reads TGTGCCAGCAGTGATGCCGGGACCGTGGCTTTCTTT. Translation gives CASSDAGTVAFF. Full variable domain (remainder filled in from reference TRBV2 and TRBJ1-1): EPEVTQTPSHQVTQMGQEVILRCVPISNHLYFYWYRQILGQKVEFLVSFYNNEISEKSEIFDDQFSVERPDGSNFTLKIRSTKLEDSAMYFCASSDAGTVAFFGQGTRLTVV.

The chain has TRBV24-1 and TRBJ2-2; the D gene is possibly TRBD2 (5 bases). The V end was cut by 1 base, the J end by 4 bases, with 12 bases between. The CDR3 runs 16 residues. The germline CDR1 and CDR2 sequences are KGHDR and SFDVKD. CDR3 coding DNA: TGTGCCACCAGTGATTTACCGGGAAGAGGCACCGGGGAGCTGTTTTTT. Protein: CATSDLPGRGTGELFF.

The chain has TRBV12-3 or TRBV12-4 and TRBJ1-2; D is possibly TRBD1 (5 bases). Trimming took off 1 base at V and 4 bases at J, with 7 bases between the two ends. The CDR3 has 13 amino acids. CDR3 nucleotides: TGTGCCAGCAGTTTAGGCAGGGCCTATGGCTACACCTTC. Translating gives CASSLGRAYGYTF.

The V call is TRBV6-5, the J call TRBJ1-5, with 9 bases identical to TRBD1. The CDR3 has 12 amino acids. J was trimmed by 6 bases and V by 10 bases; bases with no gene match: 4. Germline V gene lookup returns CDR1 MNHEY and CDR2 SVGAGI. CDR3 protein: CATGTGFQPQHF. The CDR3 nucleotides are TGTGCCACCGGGACAGGGTTTCAGCCCCAGCATTTT.

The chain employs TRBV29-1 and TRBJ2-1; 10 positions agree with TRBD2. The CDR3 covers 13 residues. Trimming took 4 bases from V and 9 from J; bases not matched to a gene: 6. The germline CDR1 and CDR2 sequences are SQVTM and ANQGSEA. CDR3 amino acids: CSVALAGDGEQFF. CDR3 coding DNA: TGCAGCGTTGCCCTAGCGGGAGATGGTGAGCAGTTCTTC.

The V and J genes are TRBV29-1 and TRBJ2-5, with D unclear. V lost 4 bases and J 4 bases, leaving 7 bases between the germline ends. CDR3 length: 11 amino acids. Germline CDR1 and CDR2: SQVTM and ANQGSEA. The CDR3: CSVAVRETQYF. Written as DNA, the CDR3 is TGCAGCGTTGCGGTTAGAGAGACCCAGTACTTC.

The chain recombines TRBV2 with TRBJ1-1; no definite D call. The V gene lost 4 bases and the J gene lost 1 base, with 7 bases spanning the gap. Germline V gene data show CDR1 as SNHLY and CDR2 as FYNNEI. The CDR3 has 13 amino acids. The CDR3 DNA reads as TGTGCCAGCAGTGGCCACCCGAACACTGAAGCTTTCTTT. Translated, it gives CASSGHPNTEAFF.

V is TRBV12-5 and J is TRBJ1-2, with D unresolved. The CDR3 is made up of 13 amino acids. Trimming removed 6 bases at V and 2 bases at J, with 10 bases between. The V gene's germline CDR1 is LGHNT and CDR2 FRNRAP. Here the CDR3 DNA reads TGTGCTAGTGGGACCGGGAGCAACTATGGCTACACCTTC. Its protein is CASGTGSNYGYTF.

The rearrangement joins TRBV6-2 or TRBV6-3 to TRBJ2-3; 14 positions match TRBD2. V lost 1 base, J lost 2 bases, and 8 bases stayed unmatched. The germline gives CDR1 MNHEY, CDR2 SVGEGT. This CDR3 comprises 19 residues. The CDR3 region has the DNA TGTGCCAGCAGTTACTATCCCGGGACTAGCGGGAGTACCACAGATACGCAGTATTTT. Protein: CASSYYPGTSGSTTDTQYF.